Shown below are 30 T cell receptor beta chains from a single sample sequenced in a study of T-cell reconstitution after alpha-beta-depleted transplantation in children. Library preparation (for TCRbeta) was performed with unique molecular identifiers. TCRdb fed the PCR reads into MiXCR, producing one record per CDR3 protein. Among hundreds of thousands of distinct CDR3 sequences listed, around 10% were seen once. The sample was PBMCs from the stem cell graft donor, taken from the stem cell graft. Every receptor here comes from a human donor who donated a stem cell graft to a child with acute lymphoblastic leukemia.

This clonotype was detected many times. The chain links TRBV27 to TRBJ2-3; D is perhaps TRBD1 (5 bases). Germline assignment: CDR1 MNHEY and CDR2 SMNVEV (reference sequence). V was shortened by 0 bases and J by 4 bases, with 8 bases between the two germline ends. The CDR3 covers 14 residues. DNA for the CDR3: TGTGCCAGCAGTTTATCAGGGGTACCAGATACGCAGTATTTT. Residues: CASSLSGVPDTQYF.

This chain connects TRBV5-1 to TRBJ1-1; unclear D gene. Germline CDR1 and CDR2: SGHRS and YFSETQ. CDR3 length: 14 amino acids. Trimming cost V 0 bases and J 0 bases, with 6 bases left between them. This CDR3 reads CASSLDPVNTEAFF. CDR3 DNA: TGCGCCAGCAGCTTGGATCCGGTGAACACTGAAGCTTTCTTT.

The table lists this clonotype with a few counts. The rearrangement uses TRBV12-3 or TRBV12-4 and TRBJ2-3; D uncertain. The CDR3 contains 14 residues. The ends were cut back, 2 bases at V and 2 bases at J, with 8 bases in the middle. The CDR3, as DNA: TGTGCCAGCAGTTTAACGTCTACCACAGATACGCAGTATTTT. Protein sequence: CASSLTSTTDTQYF.

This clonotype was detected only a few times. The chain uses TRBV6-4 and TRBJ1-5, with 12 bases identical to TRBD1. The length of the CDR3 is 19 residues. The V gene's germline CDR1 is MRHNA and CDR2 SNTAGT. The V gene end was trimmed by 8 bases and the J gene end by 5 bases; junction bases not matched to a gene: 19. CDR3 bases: TGTGCCAGCGGCGCAGGCCCCGGGACAGGGGGCTCTAAGTATCAGCCCCAGCATTTT. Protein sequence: CASGAGPGTGGSKYQPQHF.

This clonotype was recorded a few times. The CDR3 nucleotides read TGCAGTGCTCTATGGGTTAATGAAAAACTGTTTTTT. It codes for CSALWVNEKLFF. This chain joins TRBV20-1 and TRBJ1-4, with D hard to call. Trimming removed 5 bases from V and 4 bases from J, with 8 bases in between. This CDR3 contains 12 residues. Per the germline V gene, CDR1 is DFQATT and CDR2 is SNEGSKA (reference sequence).

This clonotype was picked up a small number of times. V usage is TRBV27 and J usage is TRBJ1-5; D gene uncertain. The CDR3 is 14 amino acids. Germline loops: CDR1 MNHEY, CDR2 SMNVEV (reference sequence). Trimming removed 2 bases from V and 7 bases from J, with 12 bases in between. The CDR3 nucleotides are TGTGCCAGCAGTTTACGGCGGGAAGGACAGCCCCAGCATTTT. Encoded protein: CASSLRREGQPQHF.

The CDR3 nucleotides read TGTGCCAGCAGCCCGGGGGGGCAGGGGAGTCGACAAGAGACCCAGTACTTC. It encodes CASSPGGQGSRQETQYF. This sequence joins TRBV5-6 and TRBJ2-5, with 8 bases fitting TRBD2. J lost 2 bases, V lost 4 bases, and 13 bases had no gene match. The CDR3 is 17 residues long. CDR1 is SGHDT and CDR2 is YYEEEE in the germline V gene.

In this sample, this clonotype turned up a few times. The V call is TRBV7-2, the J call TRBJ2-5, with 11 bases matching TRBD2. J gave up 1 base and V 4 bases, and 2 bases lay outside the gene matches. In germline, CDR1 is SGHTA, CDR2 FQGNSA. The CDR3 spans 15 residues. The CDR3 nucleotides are TGTGCCAGCAGCTACCTAGCGGGGGGCCAAGAGACCCAGTACTTC. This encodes CASSYLAGGQETQYF. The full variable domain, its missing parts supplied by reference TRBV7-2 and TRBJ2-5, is GAGVSQSPSNKVTEKGKDVELRCDPISGHTALYWYRQSLGQGLEFLIYFQGNSAPDKSGLPSDRFSAERTGGSVSTLTIQRTQQEDSAVYLCASSYLAGGQETQYFGPGTRLLVL.

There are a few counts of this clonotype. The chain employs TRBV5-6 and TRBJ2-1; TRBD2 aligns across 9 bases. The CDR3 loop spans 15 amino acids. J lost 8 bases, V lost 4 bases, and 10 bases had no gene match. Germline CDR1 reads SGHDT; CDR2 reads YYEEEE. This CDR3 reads CASSRQGLAMDEQFF. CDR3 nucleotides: TGTGCCAGCAGCCGTCAGGGACTAGCCATGGATGAGCAGTTCTTC.

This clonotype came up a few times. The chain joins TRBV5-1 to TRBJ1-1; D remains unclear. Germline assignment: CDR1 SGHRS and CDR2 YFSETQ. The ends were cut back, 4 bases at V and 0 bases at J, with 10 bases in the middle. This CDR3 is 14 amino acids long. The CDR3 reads CASSPSVLNTEAFF. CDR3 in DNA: TGCGCCAGCAGCCCGAGCGTTCTGAACACTGAAGCTTTCTTT.

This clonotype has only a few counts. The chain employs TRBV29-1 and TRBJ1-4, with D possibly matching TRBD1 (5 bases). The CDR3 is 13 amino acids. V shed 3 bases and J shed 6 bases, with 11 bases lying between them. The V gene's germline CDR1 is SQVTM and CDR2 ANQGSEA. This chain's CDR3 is CSVDLSGDEKLFF. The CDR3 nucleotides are TGCAGCGTTGATCTATCGGGGGATGAAAAACTGTTTTTT.

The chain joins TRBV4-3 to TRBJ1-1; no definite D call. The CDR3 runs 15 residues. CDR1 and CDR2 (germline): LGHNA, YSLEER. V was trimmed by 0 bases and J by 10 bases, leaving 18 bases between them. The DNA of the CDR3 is TGCGCCAGCAGCCAAGACCGAGACGTGGGGTCGGGAGCTTTCTTT. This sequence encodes CASSQDRDVGSGAFF.

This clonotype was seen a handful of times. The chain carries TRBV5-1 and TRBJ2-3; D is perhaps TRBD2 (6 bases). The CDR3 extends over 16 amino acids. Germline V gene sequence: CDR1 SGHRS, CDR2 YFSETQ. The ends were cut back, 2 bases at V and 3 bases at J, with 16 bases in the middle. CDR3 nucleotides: TGCGCCAGCAGCTTCCGCGGTCGGGCGGGGACAGATACGCAGTATTTT. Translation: CASSFRGRAGTDTQYF.

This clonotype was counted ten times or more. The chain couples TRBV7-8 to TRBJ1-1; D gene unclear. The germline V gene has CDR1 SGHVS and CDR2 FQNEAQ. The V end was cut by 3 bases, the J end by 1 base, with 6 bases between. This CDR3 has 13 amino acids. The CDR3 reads CASSFPANTEAFF. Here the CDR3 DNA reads TGTGCCAGCAGCTTTCCAGCGAACACTGAAGCTTTCTTT.

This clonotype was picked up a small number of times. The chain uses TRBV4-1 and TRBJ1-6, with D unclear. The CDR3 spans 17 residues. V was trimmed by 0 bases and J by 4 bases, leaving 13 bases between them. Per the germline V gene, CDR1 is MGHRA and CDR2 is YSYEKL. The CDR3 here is CASSQDLAGPYNSPLHF. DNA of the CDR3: TGCGCCAGCAGCCAAGATTTGGCAGGTCCTTATAATTCACCCCTCCACTTT.

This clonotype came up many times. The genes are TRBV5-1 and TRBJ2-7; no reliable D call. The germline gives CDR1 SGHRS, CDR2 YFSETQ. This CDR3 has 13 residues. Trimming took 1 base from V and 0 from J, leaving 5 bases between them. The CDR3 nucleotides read TGCGCCAGCAGCTTGAGGCCCTCCTACGAGCAGTACTTC. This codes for CASSLRPSYEQYF.

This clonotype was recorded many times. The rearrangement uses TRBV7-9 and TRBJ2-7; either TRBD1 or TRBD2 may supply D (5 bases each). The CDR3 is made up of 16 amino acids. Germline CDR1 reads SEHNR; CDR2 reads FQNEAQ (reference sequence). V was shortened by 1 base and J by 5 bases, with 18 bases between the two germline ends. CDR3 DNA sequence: TGTGCCAGCAGCTTAGTCGGCGTAGGGGAGAGCGACGAGCAGTACTTC. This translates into CASSLVGVGESDEQYF.

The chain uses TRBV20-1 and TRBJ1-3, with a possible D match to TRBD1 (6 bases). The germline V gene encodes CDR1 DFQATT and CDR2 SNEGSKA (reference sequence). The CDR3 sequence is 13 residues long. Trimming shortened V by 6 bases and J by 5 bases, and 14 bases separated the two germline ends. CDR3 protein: CSASTGSRNTIYF. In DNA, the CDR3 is TGCAGTGCCTCAACAGGGAGTCGAAACACCATATATTTT.

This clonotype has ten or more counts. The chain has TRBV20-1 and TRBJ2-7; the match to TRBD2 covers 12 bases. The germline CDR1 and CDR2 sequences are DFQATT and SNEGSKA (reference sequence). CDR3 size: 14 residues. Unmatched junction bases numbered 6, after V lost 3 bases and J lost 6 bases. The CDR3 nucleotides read TGCAGTGCTAGGCTGGCTAGCGGGGGGGGCGAGCAGTACTTC. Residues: CSARLASGGGEQYF.

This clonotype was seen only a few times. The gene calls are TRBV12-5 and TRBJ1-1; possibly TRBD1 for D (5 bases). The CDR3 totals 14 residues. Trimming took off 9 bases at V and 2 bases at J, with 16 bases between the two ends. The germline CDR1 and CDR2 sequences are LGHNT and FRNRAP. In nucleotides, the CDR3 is TGTGCTAGCAGAGGGGAGACTTTTAACACTGAAGCTTTCTTT. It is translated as CASRGETFNTEAFF.

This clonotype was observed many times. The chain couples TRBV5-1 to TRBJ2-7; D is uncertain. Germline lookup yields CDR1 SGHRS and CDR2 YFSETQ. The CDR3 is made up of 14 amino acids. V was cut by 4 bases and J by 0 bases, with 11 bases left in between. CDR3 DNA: TGCGCCAGCAGCCCGGCCCCGAGCTCCTACGAGCAGTACTTC. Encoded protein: CASSPAPSSYEQYF.

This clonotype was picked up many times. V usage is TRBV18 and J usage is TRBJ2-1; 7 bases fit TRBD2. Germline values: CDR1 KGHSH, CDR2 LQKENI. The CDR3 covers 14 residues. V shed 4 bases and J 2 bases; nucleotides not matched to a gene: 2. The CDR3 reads CASSRGGTYNEQFF. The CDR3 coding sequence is TGTGCCAGCTCACGGGGGGGTACCTACAATGAGCAGTTCTTC.

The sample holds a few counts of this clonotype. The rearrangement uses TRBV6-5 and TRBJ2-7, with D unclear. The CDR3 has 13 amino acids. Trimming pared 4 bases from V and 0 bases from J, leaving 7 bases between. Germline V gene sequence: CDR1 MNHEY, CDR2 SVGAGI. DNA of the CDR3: TGTGCCAGCAGTTCCTCACCCTCCTACGAGCAGTACTTC. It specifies CASSSSPSYEQYF.

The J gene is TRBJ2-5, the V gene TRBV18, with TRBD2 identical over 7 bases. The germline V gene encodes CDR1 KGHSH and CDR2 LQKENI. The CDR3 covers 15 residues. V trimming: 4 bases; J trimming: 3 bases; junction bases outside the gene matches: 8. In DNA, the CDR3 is TGTGCCAGCTCACTAGCGGGCCAATTTGAAGAGACCCAGTACTTC. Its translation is CASSLAGQFEETQYF.

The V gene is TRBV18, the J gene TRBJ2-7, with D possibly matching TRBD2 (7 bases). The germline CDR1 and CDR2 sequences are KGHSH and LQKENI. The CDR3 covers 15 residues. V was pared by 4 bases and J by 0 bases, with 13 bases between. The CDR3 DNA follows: TGTGCCAGCTCACAGGGGGGGACAAGCTCCTACGAGCAGTACTTC. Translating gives CASSQGGTSSYEQYF.

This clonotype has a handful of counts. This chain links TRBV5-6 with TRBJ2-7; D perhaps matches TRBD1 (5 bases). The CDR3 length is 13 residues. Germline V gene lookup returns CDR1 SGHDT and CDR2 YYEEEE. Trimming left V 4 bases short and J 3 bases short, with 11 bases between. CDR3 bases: TGTGCCAGCAGCCAGACAGATCACTACGAGCAGTACTTC. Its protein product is CASSQTDHYEQYF.

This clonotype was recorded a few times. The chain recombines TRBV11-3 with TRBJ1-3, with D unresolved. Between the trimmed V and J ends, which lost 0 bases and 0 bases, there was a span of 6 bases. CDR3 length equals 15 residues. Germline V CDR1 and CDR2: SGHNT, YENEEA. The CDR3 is CASSLDSNSGNTIYF. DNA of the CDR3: TGTGCCAGCAGCTTAGATTCGAACTCTGGAAACACCATATATTTT.

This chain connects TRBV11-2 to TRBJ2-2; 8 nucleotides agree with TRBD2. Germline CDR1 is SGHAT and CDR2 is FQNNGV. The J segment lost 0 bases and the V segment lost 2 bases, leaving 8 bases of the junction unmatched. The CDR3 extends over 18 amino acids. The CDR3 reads CASSLLPGGTANTGELFF. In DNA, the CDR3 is TGTGCCAGCAGCTTACTTCCGGGGGGGACGGCGAACACCGGGGAGCTGTTTTTT.

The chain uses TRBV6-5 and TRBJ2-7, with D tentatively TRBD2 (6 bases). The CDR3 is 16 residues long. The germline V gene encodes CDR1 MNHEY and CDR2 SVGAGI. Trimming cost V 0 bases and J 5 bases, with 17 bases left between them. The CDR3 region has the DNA TGTGCCAGCAGTTACTCCCAACCCCGACTAGGGGACGAGCAGTACTTC. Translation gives CASSYSQPRLGDEQYF.

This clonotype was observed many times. The CDR3 here is CASSLVGGAYEQYF. The CDR3, as DNA: TGCGCCAGCAGCTTGGTGGGGGGCGCCTACGAGCAGTACTTC. This chain links TRBV5-1 with TRBJ2-7, with D perhaps given as TRBD1 or TRBD2 (6 bases each). Germline-derived CDR1 and CDR2 are SGHRS and YFSETQ. The V and J ends lost 0 bases and 2 bases respectively, with 9 bases between them. CDR3 length equals 14 residues.